Below, 25 T cell receptor beta chains from the same sample are listed, as sequenced in a study of cytomegalovirus exposure and HLA in healthy donors. 13 Jbeta primers and 60 Vbeta primers were used for the PCR. Sequencing used immunoSEQ multiplex PCR; TCRdb keeps in-frame clones, though not all of them. Of some 200,000 clones listed, roughly 80% are singletons. The specimen was PBMCs. All receptors derive from a middle-aged man in good health and CMV-seronegative.

This clone was detected only once. The chain uses TRBV9 and TRBJ1-3, with D unclear. In germline, CDR1 is SGDLS, CDR2 YYNGEE. There are 15 residues in the CDR3. V lost 0 bases, J lost 0 bases, and 7 bases lay in between. CDR3 in amino acids: CASSVGPRSGNTIYF. In DNA form, the CDR3 reads TGTGCCAGCAGCGTAGGGCCCCGCTCTGGAAACACCATATATTTT. The entire variable domain, with the rest obtained from reference TRBV9 and TRBJ1-3, is as follows: DSGVTQTPKHLITATGQRVTLRCSPRSGDLSVYWYQQSLDQGLQFLIQYYNGEERAKGNILERFSAQQFPDLHSELNLSSLELGDSALYFCASSVGPRSGNTIYFGEGSWLTVV.

The chain is built from TRBV7-9 and TRBJ2-3, with a weak D call TRBD2 (6 bases). V lost 4 bases, J lost 2 bases, and 16 bases lay in between. CDR1 is SEHNR, CDR2 FQNEAQ, per germline (reference sequence). The CDR3 is 16 residues long. The CDR3 region has the DNA TGTGCCAGCAGCTCAGAGAATAGCGGACACACAGATACGCAGTATTTT. This codes for CASSSENSGHTDTQYF.

The sample holds one count of this clone. At one of its ends the junction is not consistent with the germline gene, which may arise from a read error. The chain uses TRBV15 and TRBJ1-1; D call uncertain. The CDR3 has 16 residues. Germline V gene sequence: CDR1 LNHNV, CDR2 YYDKDF (reference sequence). DNA of the CDR3: TGTGCCACCAGCAGAGATATTACCGCCGTTCGGACTGGAGCTTTCTTT. Protein: CATSRDITAVRTGAFF.

The CDR3 DNA is TGCGCCAGCAGCTCTAGCGGGGGGGGTCCCTACAATGAGCAGTTCTTC. Protein sequence: CASSSSGGGPYNEQFF. The chain uses TRBV10-2 and TRBJ2-1, with 12 bases identical to TRBD2. Germline CDR1 WSHSY, CDR2 SAAADI. Germline trimming cut 6 bases from V and 2 bases from J; bases unmatched to any gene: 5. The CDR3 covers 16 residues.

This clone appeared a few times. The CDR3 spells CASSLGQGVASTEAFF. DNA for the CDR3: TGCGCCAGCAGCCTAGGACAGGGGGTTGCAAGCACTGAAGCTTTCTTT. The V and J genes are TRBV5-1 and TRBJ1-1; TRBD1 matches at 10 bases. The germline V gene encodes CDR1 SGHRS and CDR2 YFSETQ. J was trimmed by 4 bases and V by 4 bases; bases with no gene match: 10. This CDR3 spans 16 amino acids.

The chain joins TRBV5-1 to TRBJ2-3; D is possibly TRBD1 (7 bases). V lost 4 bases, J lost 4 bases, and 22 bases lay in between. This CDR3 is built from 17 residues. Germline CDR1 is SGHRS and CDR2 is YFSETQ. In DNA, the CDR3 is TGCGCCAGCAGCGCCCGCCGGGGGACAGTAATCCCAGATACGCAGTATTTT. Its protein is CASSARRGTVIPDTQYF.

This chain connects TRBV5-1 to TRBJ2-3, with TRBD2 identical over 13 bases. The V and J ends lost 3 bases and 2 bases, in that order; junction bases with no gene match: 6. The CDR3 spans 17 residues. Per germline, CDR1 SGHRS and CDR2 YFSETQ. CDR3 sequence (DNA): TGCGCCAGCAGCTCTAGACTAGCGGGGGGCCCCACAGATACGCAGTATTTT. This translates into CASSSRLAGGPTDTQYF.

This chain uses TRBV7-9 with TRBJ1-1; maybe TRBD1 (6 bases). Deletions cut 1 base from V and 1 base from J, with 13 bases between. Germline CDR1 reads SEHNR; CDR2 reads FQNEAQ (reference sequence). The CDR3 covers 16 residues. The chain's CDR3 is CASSLGAGARNTEAFF. The CDR3 region has the DNA TGTGCCAGCAGCTTAGGGGCGGGGGCAAGGAACACTGAAGCTTTCTTT.

V and J are TRBV13 and TRBJ2-7, with D tentatively TRBD2 (6 bases). This CDR3 region has 16 residues. Germline V gene sequence: CDR1 PRHDT, CDR2 FYEKMQ (reference sequence). V dropped 1 base and J dropped 5 bases, with 18 bases sitting between them. CDR3 in amino acids: CASSLVRSGEKNEQYF. CDR3 DNA sequence: TGTGCCAGCAGCTTAGTAAGATCGGGGGAAAAAAACGAGCAGTACTTC.

This clone was picked up one time. The chain employs TRBV6-5 and TRBJ2-5; TRBD2 matches 7 bases. Germline V lookup: CDR1 MNHEY, CDR2 SVGAGI. The V gene end was trimmed by 4 bases and the J gene end by 4 bases; junction bases not matched to a gene: 9. This CDR3 region has 15 residues. CDR3 region: CASSSTGGLRETQYF. The CDR3 DNA follows: TGTGCCAGCAGTTCAACGGGGGGTCTCAGAGAGACCCAGTACTTC.

This clone was detected once. The V gene is TRBV7-8, the J gene TRBJ1-4, with D tentatively TRBD1 (5 bases). V lost 4 bases and J 8 bases, leaving 8 bases between the germline ends. Germline values: CDR1 SGHVS, CDR2 FQNEAQ. The CDR3 loop spans 12 amino acids. CDR3 DNA: TGTGCCAGCAGCTATTACAGGGAAAAACTGTTTTTT. This encodes CASSYYREKLFF.

J is TRBJ1-5 and V is TRBV19; D ambiguous. The germline CDR1 and CDR2 sequences are LNHDA and SQIVND (reference sequence). Trimming took off 1 base at V and 2 bases at J, with 9 bases between the two ends. CDR3 length equals 15 residues. CDR3 protein: CASSIGRGRNQPQHF. The CDR3 nucleotides are TGTGCCAGTAGTATAGGACGAGGTCGCAATCAGCCCCAGCATTTT.

This rearrangement joins TRBV7-9 to TRBJ2-3; tentatively, D is TRBD2 (7 bases). Germline CDR1 reads SEHNR; CDR2 reads FQNEAQ (reference sequence). The CDR3 contains 14 residues. Deletions cut 2 bases from V and 6 bases from J, with 12 bases between. The CDR3 sequence is CASSLIGGADTQYF. The CDR3 nucleotides read TGTGCCAGCAGCTTAATAGGGGGGGCGGATACGCAGTATTTT. The entire variable domain, with the rest obtained from reference TRBV7-9 and TRBJ2-3, is as follows: DTGVSQNPRHKITKRGQNVTFRCDPISEHNRLYWYRQTLGQGPEFLTYFQNEAQLEKSRLLSDRFSAERPKGSFSTLEIQRTEQGDSAMYLCASSLIGGADTQYFGPGTRLTVL.

V usage is TRBV19 and J usage is TRBJ2-7; 8 bases match TRBD1. Trimming at V came to 10 bases and at J to 0 bases, leaving 8 bases not matched to a gene. CDR3 length: 14 residues. CDR1 and CDR2 from the germline V gene are LNHDA and SQIVND (reference sequence). Here the CDR3 reads CATSNRGTSYEQYF. The CDR3 nucleotides read TGTGCCACCTCGAACAGGGGGACCTCCTACGAGCAGTACTTC. The full variable domain, with the rest looked up from reference TRBV19 and TRBJ2-7, is DGGITQSPKYLFRKEGQNVTLSCEQNLNHDAMYWYRQDPGQGLRLIYYSQIVNDFQKGDIAEGYSVSREKKESFPLTVTSAQKNPTAFYLCATSNRGTSYEQYFGPGTRLTVT.

The V gene is TRBV11-2, the J gene TRBJ1-2; the match to TRBD1 covers 9 bases. The germline V gene has CDR1 SGHAT and CDR2 FQNNGV. The CDR3 is 16 residues long. Trimming cost V 5 bases and J 8 bases; bases outside gene matches: 15. This chain's CDR3 is CASSPGTGWRESGYTF. Written as DNA, the CDR3 is TGTGCCAGCAGCCCCGGGACAGGGTGGAGAGAAAGCGGCTACACCTTC.

V usage is TRBV21-1 and J usage is TRBJ1-5; whether TRBD1, the table's D call, matches the DNA was not checked. TRBV21-1 is annotated as a pseudogene. CDR3 length: 16 amino acids. The CDR3 nucleotides are TGTGCCAGCAGCAAAGACGGGACAACCTGCAATCAGCCCCAGCATTTT. It yields the protein CASSKDGTTCNQPQHF.

Only one count was recorded for this clone. The gene calls are TRBV7-9 and TRBJ1-6; possibly TRBD1 for D (6 bases). The germline V and J ends were trimmed by 5 bases and 9 bases, with 20 bases remaining between them. Germline V gives CDR1 SEHNR, CDR2 FQNEAQ (reference sequence). The CDR3 runs to 16 residues. DNA of the CDR3: TGTGCCAGCAGCCCCGCCGACCAGGGGCAGAGTTCACCCCTCCACTTT. Amino acids: CASSPADQGQSSPLHF.

The CDR3 coding sequence is TGCGCCAGCAGCCAAGACTCCGGAGGTGAAGCTTTCTTT. This codes for CASSQDSGGEAFF. V usage is TRBV4-1 and J usage is TRBJ1-1, with D unclear. Germline CDR1 and CDR2: MGHRA and YSYEKL. Trimming removed 0 bases at V and 7 bases at J, with 9 bases between. There are 13 residues in the CDR3.

J is TRBJ2-3 and V is TRBV4-3, with 7 bases lining up with TRBD2. Germline V CDR1 and CDR2: LGHNA, YSLEER. V shed 1 base and J 6 bases; nucleotides not matched to a gene: 7. The CDR3 is made up of 15 amino acids. In DNA form, the CDR3 reads TGCGCCAGCAGCCAAGTCCAGCGGGGAAGGGATACGCAGTATTTT. Its translation is CASSQVQRGRDTQYF.

The chain combines TRBV6-5 with TRBJ1-2, with 7 nucleotides matching TRBD1. From germline, CDR1 is MNHEY and CDR2 SVGAGI. The CDR3 runs 12 residues. Losses at the gene ends were 6 bases for V and 8 bases for J; bases not matched to a gene: 6. The CDR3, as DNA: TGTGCCAGCAGACGGACAGGCCTGGGCTACACCTTC. Translating gives CASRRTGLGYTF.

This chain connects TRBV5-4 to TRBJ2-5, with 8 positions matching TRBD1. The CDR3 runs 14 residues. After removal of 3 bases from V and 4 bases from J, the junction contained 5 bases not matched to a gene. The germline CDR1 and CDR2 sequences are SGHNT and YYREEE (reference sequence). The CDR3 nucleotides are TGTGCCAGCAGCTACGGGACAGGCCCAGAGACCCAGTACTTC. Protein product: CASSYGTGPETQYF.

The rearrangement links TRBV10-3 to TRBJ2-7, with TRBD1 identical over 9 bases. V shed 4 bases and J 2 bases; nucleotides not matched to a gene: 6. This CDR3 is 15 amino acids long. The germline V gene encodes CDR1 ENHRY and CDR2 SYGVKD. This chain's CDR3 is CAISANRGPTYEQYF. CDR3 bases: TGTGCCATCAGTGCAAACAGGGGGCCGACCTACGAGCAGTACTTC.

With regard to this clone: Its ends do not fully match the called genes, so a read error is possible. The chain combines TRBV7-9 with TRBJ1-4; no clear D. This CDR3 is built from 18 residues. Germline lookup yields CDR1 SEHNR and CDR2 FQNEAQ (reference sequence). The CDR3 here is CSSIGTRDNSATNEKLFF. CDR3 nucleotides: TGTTCCAGCATCGGAACGAGAGACAACTCTGCAACTAATGAAAAACTGTTTTTT.

The chain combines TRBV18 with TRBJ2-5; tentative D call: TRBD2 (5 bases). V was trimmed by 4 bases and J by 4 bases, leaving 10 bases between them. CDR1 KGHSH and CDR2 LQKENI come from the germline V gene. The CDR3 covers 13 residues. CDR3 region: CASSQAAAETQYF. The CDR3 DNA is TGTGCCAGCTCACAAGCAGCGGCAGAGACCCAGTACTTC.

The sample holds one count of this clone. The rearrangement links TRBV6-5 to TRBJ2-1; 9 bases fit TRBD2. V lost 6 bases and J lost 7; bases outside the gene matches: 7. There are 14 residues in the CDR3. Germline V gene sequence: CDR1 MNHEY, CDR2 SVGAGI. The CDR3 is CASSRAGGYNEQFF. The CDR3 coding sequence is TGTGCCAGCAGCCGTGCGGGGGGGTATAATGAGCAGTTCTTC.